The 18 T cell receptor beta chains reported below all come from one sample, sequenced in a study of neoadjuvant anti-PD-1 for oral cavity cancer. Described time point: after neoadjuvant nivolumab, at surgical resection. Measured with immunoSEQ multiplex PCR; TCRdb has only the in-frame clones, and not every one. The table lists around 13,000 clones, roughly 74% of them singletons. The material sequenced was PBMCs, taken after nivolumab (anti-PD-1) treatment. These receptors all come from a person aged 35 to 85 with oral cavity squamous cell carcinoma.

The chain has TRBV25-1 and TRBJ2-7, with no clear D. This CDR3 is 11 amino acids long. Germline V lookup: CDR1 MGHDK, CDR2 SYGVNS. Trimming shortened V by 6 bases and J by 4 bases, and 7 bases separated the two germline ends. CDR3 loop: CASRKNYEQYF. The CDR3 bases are TGTGCCAGCAGGAAAAATTACGAGCAGTACTTC.

The chain couples TRBV27 to TRBJ1-1; 10 bases are shared with TRBD1. Trimming at V came to 7 bases and at J to 5 bases, leaving 13 bases not matched to a gene. Germline V lookup: CDR1 MNHEY, CDR2 SMNVEV (reference sequence). This CDR3 contains 16 residues. The CDR3 sequence: CASTQWGTGENTEAFF. The CDR3 nucleotides are TGTGCCAGCACCCAATGGGGGACAGGGGAGAATACTGAAGCTTTCTTT.

The chain's CDR3 is CASSPRTGRNTEAFF. CDR3 nucleotide sequence: TGTGCCAGCAGCCCTCGGACGGGAAGGAACACTGAAGCTTTCTTT. V is TRBV7-3 and J is TRBJ1-1; D uncertain. The CDR3 is 15 amino acids. Trimming took 5 bases from V and 1 from J, leaving 14 bases between them. Germline CDR1 is SGHTA and CDR2 is FQGTGA. Looking up the rest from reference TRBV7-3 and TRBJ1-1 gives the full variable domain: GAGVSQTPSNKVTEKGKYVELRCDPISGHTALYWYRQSLGQGPEFLIYFQGTGAADDSGLPNDRFFAVRPEGSVSTLKIQRTERGDSAVYLCASSPRTGRNTEAFFGQGTRLTVV.

The J gene is TRBJ1-4, the V gene TRBV9; no definite D call. CDR1 and CDR2 (germline): SGDLS, YYNGEE. With 3 bases removed from V and 6 bases from J, the gap between germline ends came to 6 bases. CDR3 length equals 12 residues. The CDR3: CASSGRDEKLFF. In DNA form, the CDR3 reads TGTGCCAGCAGCGGACGTGATGAAAAACTGTTTTTT.

The J gene is TRBJ2-1, the V gene TRBV7-8, with 8 bases matching TRBD2. Germline CDR1 is SGHVS and CDR2 is FQNEAQ. J lost 7 bases, V lost 5 bases, and 7 bases had no gene match. The CDR3 has 14 amino acids. CDR3 bases: TGTGCCAGCAGCGCCATTGTAGCGGGAAATGAGCAGTTCTTC. Protein sequence: CASSAIVAGNEQFF. Supplemented by reference TRBV7-8 and TRBJ2-1, the full variable domain reads GAGVSQSPRYKVAKRGQDVALRCDPISGHVSLFWYQQALGQGPEFLTYFQNEAQLDKSGLPSDRFFAERPEGSVSTLKIQRTQQEDSAVYLCASSAIVAGNEQFFGPGTRLTVL.

The rearrangement links TRBV28 to TRBJ2-5, with TRBD2 matching over 11 bases. Looked up from germline, CDR1 is MDHEN and CDR2 is SYDVKM. CDR3 length equals 17 residues. V lost 8 bases and J lost 5; bases outside the gene matches: 16. The DNA of the CDR3 is TGTGCCAGCCCCCCCGGTGGTAGCGGGAGGGTCGGGGAGACCCAGTACTTC. The encoded protein is CASPPGGSGRVGETQYF. Full variable domain (remainder filled in from reference TRBV28 and TRBJ2-5): DVKVTQSSRYLVKRTGEKVFLECVQDMDHENMFWYRQDPGLGLRLIYFSYDVKMKEKGDIPEGYSVSREKKERFSLILESASTNQTSMYLCASPPGGSGRVGETQYFGPGTRLLVL.

The chain employs TRBV10-1 and TRBJ1-2; D gene unclear. The CDR3 is 13 residues long. Germline loops: CDR1 WNHNN, CDR2 SYGVQD (reference sequence). Trimming took off 0 bases at V and 8 bases at J, with 10 bases between the two ends. The CDR3 spells CASSESLRAGYTF. The DNA for the CDR3 is TGCGCCAGCAGTGAGTCCCTGAGGGCCGGCTACACCTTC.

The V gene is TRBV5-1, the J gene TRBJ1-2; D not resolved. The germline CDR1 and CDR2 sequences are SGHRS and YFSETQ. This CDR3 is 13 amino acids long. Trimming stripped 0 bases from V and 2 bases from J, with 5 bases between. CDR3 loop: CASSLEPNYGYTF. DNA for the CDR3: TGCGCCAGCAGCTTGGAGCCCAACTATGGCTACACCTTC. The entire variable domain, with the rest obtained from reference TRBV5-1 and TRBJ1-2, is as follows: KAGVTQTPRYLIKTRGQQVTLSCSPISGHRSVSWYQQTPGQGLQFLFEYFSETQRNKGNFPGRFSGRQFSNSRSEMNVSTLELGDSALYLCASSLEPNYGYTFGSGTRLTVV.

CDR3 amino acids: CASSVGVGENQPQHF. The CDR3 coding sequence is TGTGCCAGCAGCGTAGGGGTAGGGGAGAATCAGCCCCAGCATTTT. The chain combines TRBV9 with TRBJ1-5; D perhaps matches TRBD1 (5 bases). The CDR3 length is 15 residues. V lost 0 bases to trimming and J lost 4 bases, with 11 bases between them. Germline V gene data show CDR1 as SGDLS and CDR2 as YYNGEE.

This clone showed up just a few times. The V call is TRBV9, the J call TRBJ2-2; D is possibly TRBD1 (6 bases). The CDR3 extends over 14 amino acids. Per the germline V gene, CDR1 is SGDLS and CDR2 is YYNGEE. The ends were cut back, 3 bases at V and 6 bases at J, with 12 bases in the middle. The CDR3 spells CASSGQVSAGELFF. The CDR3 DNA follows: TGTGCCAGCAGCGGACAGGTATCGGCCGGGGAGCTGTTTTTT.

This clone was observed a single time. The chain recombines TRBV27 with TRBJ2-3; D is ambiguous. V was cut by 3 bases and J by 6 bases, with 4 bases left in between. Germline CDR1 is MNHEY and CDR2 is SMNVEV (reference sequence). This CDR3 contains 11 residues. In DNA, the CDR3 is TGTGCCAGCAGTTTGGGTGATACGCAGTATTTT. Protein: CASSLGDTQYF.

The genes are TRBV7-2 and TRBJ1-5, with no clear D. CDR1 SGHTA and CDR2 FQGNSA come from the germline V gene. Trimming pared 5 bases from V and 6 bases from J, leaving 14 bases between. This CDR3 is built from 14 residues. CDR3 nucleotides: TGTGCCAGCAGCCCGTCGAATGGAGGTCAGCCCCAGCATTTT. The encoded protein is CASSPSNGGQPQHF.

Here the CDR3 reads CASRGTGGNEKLFF. In DNA, the CDR3 is TGTGCCAGCAGAGGGACAGGGGGGAATGAAAAACTGTTTTTT. The rearrangement links TRBV6-1 to TRBJ1-4; 11 bases match TRBD1. This CDR3 contains 14 residues. CDR1 is MNHNS and CDR2 is SASEGT in the germline V gene. The ends lost 6 bases at V and 5 bases at J; junction bases unmatched: 2.

The J gene is TRBJ2-1, the V gene TRBV29-1, with 8 bases matching TRBD2. V shed 7 bases and J 3 bases; nucleotides not matched to a gene: 2. The CDR3 has 12 amino acids. Germline CDR1 is SQVTM and CDR2 is ANQGSEA. The CDR3 DNA follows: TGCAGCGATCGGGAGGGCTACAATGAGCAGTTCTTC. Protein sequence: CSDREGYNEQFF.

The rearrangement joins TRBV10-1 to TRBJ1-2, with TRBD1 identical over 8 bases. Germline V gene sequence: CDR1 WNHNN, CDR2 SYGVQD (reference sequence). The CDR3 contains 14 residues. Trimming took 2 bases from V and 7 from J; bases not matched to a gene: 6. The CDR3 DNA follows: TGCGCCAGCAGTGAGGGACAGGGCGCTAGTGGCTACACCTTC. Protein sequence: CASSEGQGASGYTF.

In DNA form, the CDR3 reads TGTGCCACCAGCAGAGATCCAGCGGGAAACGTCAAACGCAATGAGCAGTTCTTC. Translated, it gives CATSRDPAGNVKRNEQFF. The chain recombines TRBV15 with TRBJ2-1; 7 nucleotides match TRBD2. V trimming: 0 bases; J trimming: 6 bases; junction bases outside the gene matches: 14. Germline loops: CDR1 LNHNV, CDR2 YYDKDF (reference sequence). The CDR3 runs to 18 residues.

The gene calls are TRBV2 and TRBJ2-2, with 8 bases lining up with TRBD2. The V segment lost 1 base and the J segment 3 bases; nucleotides outside the gene matches: 7. The germline CDR1 and CDR2 sequences are SNHLY and FYNNEI. The CDR3 consists of 17 residues. The CDR3 spells CASSEGIGRAYTGELFF. CDR3 in DNA: TGTGCCAGCAGTGAAGGAATCGGGAGGGCCTACACCGGGGAGCTGTTTTTT.

The chain recombines TRBV28 with TRBJ2-5; 8 nucleotides match TRBD2. The J segment lost 5 bases and the V segment lost 5 bases, leaving 4 bases of the junction unmatched. Germline V gene data show CDR1 as MDHEN and CDR2 as SYDVKM. The CDR3 is 13 amino acids. CDR3 amino acids: CASSPGGRETQYF. DNA for the CDR3: TGTGCCAGCAGTCCGGGCGGGAGGGAGACCCAGTACTTC.